These 4 T cell receptor beta chains came from one sample sequenced in a study of shared clonotypes between healthy human individuals. TCRdb's copy holds only in-frame clones and misses some; the assay was immunoSEQ multiplex PCR. The profile shows 2,500,000 or so clones, roughly 90% of them singletons. Sequencing was done on a sample of naive CD4+ T cells from PBMCs. Subset described: CD45RA+ positively selected. The receptors were sampled from a young man in good health. Some clones in this sample may be carry-over from other donors' samples.

Points on this clone: Different DNA sequences within this sample yield the same CDR3. The J gene is TRBJ1-4, the V gene TRBV28; TRBD1 is a possible D gene (5 bases). Trimming took off 3 bases at V and 8 bases at J, with 13 bases between the two ends. CDR3 length equals 14 residues. Germline CDR1 MDHEN, CDR2 SYDVKM. The CDR3 DNA is TGTGCCAGCAGTTTGGGGGGAGAGGGGGAAAAACTGTTTTTT. The encoded protein is CASSLGGEGEKLFF.

The gene calls are TRBV7-9 and TRBJ1-1; tentative D call: TRBD1 (6 bases). The germline V gene has CDR1 SEHNR and CDR2 FQNEAQ (reference sequence). Deletions cut 1 base from V and 4 bases from J, with 13 bases between. The CDR3 totals 15 residues. The CDR3 reads CASSLGLDSFTEAFF. The DNA of the CDR3 is TGTGCCAGCAGCTTAGGATTGGACAGCTTCACTGAAGCTTTCTTT.

Only one count was recorded for this clone. Other DNA sequences from this sample encode an identical CDR3 as well. As DNA, the CDR3 is TGTGCCAGCAGCGCGGCTAGCGGGAGGATCCACGAGCAGTACTTC. Protein sequence: CASSAASGRIHEQYF. This sequence joins TRBV9 and TRBJ2-7; 11 nucleotides agree with TRBD2. After removal of 3 bases from V and 5 bases from J, the junction contained 7 bases not matched to a gene. The germline CDR1 and CDR2 sequences are SGDLS and YYNGEE. The CDR3 is made up of 15 amino acids.

V usage is TRBV7-3 and J usage is TRBJ2-1; D unclear. The CDR3 totals 15 residues. With 5 bases removed from V and 3 bases from J, the gap between germline ends came to 14 bases. CDR1 is SGHTA and CDR2 is FQGTGA in the germline V gene. CDR3 coding DNA: TGTGCCAGCAGCCCCGCCCGGGCTGGCTACAATGAGCAGTTCTTC. Residues: CASSPARAGYNEQFF.